The 5 T cell receptor beta chains below all came from one sample that was sequenced in a study of cytomegalovirus exposure and HLA in healthy donors. Repertoires were generated with immunoSEQ multiplex PCR, while TCRdb's copy carries only in-frame clones and drops some. The sample consists of around 150,000 clones, roughly 96% of them appearing once. Sequenced: PBMCs. The receptor source for this set is a woman aged 18-29 years in good health and CMV-seronegative.

The chain links TRBV7-2 to TRBJ2-7; possible D gene TRBD2, 5 bases. The CDR3 is made up of 15 amino acids. Trimming pared 3 bases from V and 0 bases from J, leaving 12 bases between. Germline CDR1 reads SGHTA; CDR2 reads FQGNSA. The CDR3 DNA reads as TGTGCCAGCAGCTTGGCGGGCACCTCCTCCTACGAGCAGTACTTC. Amino acids: CASSLAGTSSYEQYF.

This chain links TRBV7-2 with TRBJ2-1, with a weak D call TRBD1 (6 bases). Germline V gene sequence: CDR1 SGHTA, CDR2 FQGNSA. The V gene lost 2 bases and the J gene lost 5 bases, with 10 bases spanning the gap. This CDR3 spans 14 amino acids. This CDR3 is CASSLPDSHNEQFF. CDR3 nucleotide sequence: TGTGCCAGCAGCTTACCGGACAGTCACAATGAGCAGTTCTTC.

The chain carries TRBV30 and TRBJ2-7; a weak D match, TRBD1 (5 bases). Trimming left V 3 bases short and J 0 bases short, with 12 bases between. The CDR3 covers 14 residues. Germline V lookup: CDR1 GTSNPN, CDR2 SVGIG (reference sequence). The CDR3 sequence: CAWRTAISSYEQYF. CDR3 DNA: TGTGCCTGGAGGACAGCGATTAGCTCCTACGAGCAGTACTTC.

The chain recombines TRBV13 with TRBJ2-2; D not certain. V lost 4 bases to trimming and J lost 0 bases, with 9 bases between them. Germline-derived CDR1 and CDR2 are PRHDT and FYEKMQ (reference sequence). The CDR3 runs to 15 residues. This CDR3 is CASSSLPPNTGELFF. CDR3 nucleotide sequence: TGTGCCAGCAGCTCCCTTCCCCCGAACACCGGGGAGCTGTTTTTT. The entire variable domain, with the rest obtained from reference TRBV13 and TRBJ2-2, is as follows: AAGVIQSPRHLIKEKRETATLKCYPIPRHDTVYWYQQGPGQDPQFLISFYEKMQSDKGSIPDRFSAQQFSDYHSELNMSSLELGDSALYFCASSSLPPNTGELFFGEGSRLTVL.

This rearrangement joins TRBV9 to TRBJ1-6; 7 bases fit TRBD1. The trim removed 0 bases at V and 10 bases at J, leaving 4 bases unmatched. The CDR3 covers 14 residues. CDR1 and CDR2 (germline): SGDLS, YYNGEE. The CDR3 spells CASSVDRGGSPLHF. In nucleotides, the CDR3 is TGTGCCAGCAGCGTAGACAGGGGCGGATCACCCCTCCACTTT.